This T cell receptor (beta chain) was found in a study of cytomegalovirus exposure and HLA in healthy donors. Study context: Unique TCRs from HLA-typed donors, 80 million to 100 million of them, were held in an early data release. Study-level points and caveats: A later look showed TCR association rates differing by HLA locus, highest for DRB1 and lowest for HLA-C. Apart from CMV serostatus, no immune exposure information was available.

The CDR3 consists of 15 residues. In germline, CDR1 is MNHEY, CDR2 SVGAGI. J was trimmed by 5 bases and V by 4 bases; bases with no gene match: 10. Concerning this clone: Its antigen is unidentified.

In the PCR, 60 Vbeta and 13 Jbeta primers were used. Produced via immunoSEQ multiplex PCR; TCRdb's table is partial and in-frame only. The table records under 200,000 clones, more than 70% of them present only once. Sequences were obtained from PBMCs. The sequence was obtained from a middle-aged man in good health and CMV-seropositive. The chain links TRBV6-5 to TRBJ2-5, with 7 bases aligning to TRBD2. CDR3 nucleotide sequence: TGTGCCAGCAGTTCCCTCGGCGGGGGAGGGGAGACCCAGTACTTC. Its translation: CASSSLGGGGETQYF.